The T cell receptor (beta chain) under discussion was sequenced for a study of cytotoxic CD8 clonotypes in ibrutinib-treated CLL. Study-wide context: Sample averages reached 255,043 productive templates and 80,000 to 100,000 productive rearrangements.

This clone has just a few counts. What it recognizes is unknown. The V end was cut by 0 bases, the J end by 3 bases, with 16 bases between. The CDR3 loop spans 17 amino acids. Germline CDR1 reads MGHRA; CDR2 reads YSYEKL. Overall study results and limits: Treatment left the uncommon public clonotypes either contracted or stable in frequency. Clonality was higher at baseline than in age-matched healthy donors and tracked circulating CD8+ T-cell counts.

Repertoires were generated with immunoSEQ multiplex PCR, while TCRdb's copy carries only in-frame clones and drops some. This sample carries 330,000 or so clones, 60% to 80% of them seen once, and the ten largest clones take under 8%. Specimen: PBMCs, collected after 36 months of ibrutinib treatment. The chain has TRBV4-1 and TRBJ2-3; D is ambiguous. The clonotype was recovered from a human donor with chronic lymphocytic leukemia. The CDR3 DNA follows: TGCGCCAGCAGCCAAGATGTGGGTAGAGGAATAACAGATACGCAGTATTTT. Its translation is CASSQDVGRGITDTQYF.